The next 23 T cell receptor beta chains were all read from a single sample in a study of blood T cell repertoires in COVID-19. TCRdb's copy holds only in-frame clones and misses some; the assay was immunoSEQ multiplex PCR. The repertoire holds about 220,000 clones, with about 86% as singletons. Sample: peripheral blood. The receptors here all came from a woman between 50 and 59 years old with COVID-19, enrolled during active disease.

The CDR3 loop reads CASSYSQGAVTEAFF. The CDR3 coding sequence is TGTGCCAGCAGTTACTCACAGGGGGCGGTCACTGAAGCTTTCTTT. This chain links TRBV6-5 with TRBJ1-1; 9 nucleotides align to TRBD1. The CDR3 has 15 amino acids. J was trimmed by 4 bases and V by 0 bases; bases with no gene match: 3. CDR1 and CDR2 from the germline V gene are MNHEY and SVGAGI.

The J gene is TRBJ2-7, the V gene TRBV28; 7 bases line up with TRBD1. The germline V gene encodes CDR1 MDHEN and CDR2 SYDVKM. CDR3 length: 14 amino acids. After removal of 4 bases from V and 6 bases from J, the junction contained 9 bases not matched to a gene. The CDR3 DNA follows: TGTGCCAGCAGTTCCTCAGGGGGTGTCTCCGAGCAGTACTTC. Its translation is CASSSSGGVSEQYF.

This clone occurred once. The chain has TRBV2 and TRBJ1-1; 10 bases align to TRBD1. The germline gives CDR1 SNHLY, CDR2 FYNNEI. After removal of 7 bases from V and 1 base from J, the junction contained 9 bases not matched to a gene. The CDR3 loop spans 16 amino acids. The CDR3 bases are TGTGCCAGCAATGGGGGGACAGGGGTACGGAACACTGAAGCTTTCTTT. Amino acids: CASNGGTGVRNTEAFF.

The CDR3 sequence is CATSDRDRFYNEQFF. For the CDR3, the DNA is TGTGCCACCAGTGACCGGGACAGATTCTACAATGAGCAGTTCTTC. V usage is TRBV24-1 and J usage is TRBJ2-1, with 7 bases fitting TRBD1. Germline CDR1 is KGHDR and CDR2 is SFDVKD. This CDR3 is built from 15 residues. Trimming cost V 4 bases and J 3 bases; bases outside gene matches: 5.

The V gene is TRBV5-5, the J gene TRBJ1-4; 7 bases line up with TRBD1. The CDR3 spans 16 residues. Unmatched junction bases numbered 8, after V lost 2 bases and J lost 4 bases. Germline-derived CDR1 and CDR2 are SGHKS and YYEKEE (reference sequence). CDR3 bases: TGTGCCAGCAGCTTAAATCCGACAGGGATTAATGAAAAACTGTTTTTT. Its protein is CASSLNPTGINEKLFF.

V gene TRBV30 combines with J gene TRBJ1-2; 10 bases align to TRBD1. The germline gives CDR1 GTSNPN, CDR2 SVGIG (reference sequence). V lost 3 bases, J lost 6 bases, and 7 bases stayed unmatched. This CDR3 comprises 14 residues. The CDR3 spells CAWSQTGGADGYTF. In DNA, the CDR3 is TGTGCCTGGAGCCAGACAGGGGGCGCGGATGGCTACACCTTC.

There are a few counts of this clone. CDR3 DNA: TGTGCCAGCAGACTAGCTGGCAATGAGCAGTTCTTC. It encodes CASRLAGNEQFF. This chain joins TRBV16 and TRBJ2-1; TRBD2 is a possible D gene (6 bases). In germline, CDR1 is KGHSY, CDR2 FQNENV. Trimming removed 6 bases at V and 6 bases at J, with 9 bases between. The CDR3 spans 12 residues.

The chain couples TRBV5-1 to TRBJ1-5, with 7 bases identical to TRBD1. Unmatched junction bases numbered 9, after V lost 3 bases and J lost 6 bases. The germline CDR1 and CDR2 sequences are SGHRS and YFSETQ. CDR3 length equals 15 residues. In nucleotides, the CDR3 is TGCGCCAGCAGCTCTGGTGACAGGGATGGTCAGCCCCAGCATTTT. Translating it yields CASSSGDRDGQPQHF. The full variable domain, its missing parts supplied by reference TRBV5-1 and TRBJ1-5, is KAGVTQTPRYLIKTRGQQVTLSCSPISGHRSVSWYQQTPGQGLQFLFEYFSETQRNKGNFPGRFSGRQFSNSRSEMNVSTLELGDSALYLCASSSGDRDGQPQHFGDGTRLSIL.

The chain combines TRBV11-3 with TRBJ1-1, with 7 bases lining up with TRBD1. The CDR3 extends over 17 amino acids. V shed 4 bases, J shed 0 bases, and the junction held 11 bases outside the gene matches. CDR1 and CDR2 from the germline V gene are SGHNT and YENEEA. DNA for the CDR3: TGTGCCAGCAGCTCGGACAGGTTTGGGGGAATGAACACTGAAGCTTTCTTT. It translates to CASSSDRFGGMNTEAFF.

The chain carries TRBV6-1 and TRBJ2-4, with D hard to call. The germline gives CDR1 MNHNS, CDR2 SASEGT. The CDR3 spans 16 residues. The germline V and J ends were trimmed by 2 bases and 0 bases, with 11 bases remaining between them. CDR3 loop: CASSERQVLAKNIQYF. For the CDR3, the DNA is TGTGCCAGCAGTGAACGGCAGGTCCTAGCCAAAAACATTCAGTACTTC.

The CDR3 reads CASSPRVGNQPQHF. The DNA for the CDR3 is TGTGCCAGCAGTCCGCGAGTCGGCAATCAGCCCCAGCATTTT. This chain joins TRBV27 and TRBJ1-5, with no clear D. CDR3 length: 14 amino acids. V shed 5 bases and J shed 2 bases, with 10 bases lying between them. Germline CDR1 and CDR2: MNHEY and SMNVEV (reference sequence).

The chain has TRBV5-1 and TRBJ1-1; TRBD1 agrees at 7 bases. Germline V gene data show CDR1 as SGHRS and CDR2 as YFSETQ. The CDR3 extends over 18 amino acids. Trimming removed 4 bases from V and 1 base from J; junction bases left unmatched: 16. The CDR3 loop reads CASSGDRQGVGRNTEAFF. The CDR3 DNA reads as TGCGCCAGCAGCGGAGACCGACAGGGAGTAGGGAGGAACACTGAAGCTTTCTTT.

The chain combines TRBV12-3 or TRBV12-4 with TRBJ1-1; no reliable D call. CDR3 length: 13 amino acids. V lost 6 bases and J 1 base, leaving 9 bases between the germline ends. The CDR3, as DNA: TGTGCCAGCAGCCCCGGTTGGAACACTGAAGCTTTCTTT. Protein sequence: CASSPGWNTEAFF.

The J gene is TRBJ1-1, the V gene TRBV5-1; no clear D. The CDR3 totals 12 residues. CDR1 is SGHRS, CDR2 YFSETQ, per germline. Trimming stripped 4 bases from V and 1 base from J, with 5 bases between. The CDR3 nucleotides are TGCGCCAGCAGCCCGGGGAACACTGAAGCTTTCTTT. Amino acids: CASSPGNTEAFF.

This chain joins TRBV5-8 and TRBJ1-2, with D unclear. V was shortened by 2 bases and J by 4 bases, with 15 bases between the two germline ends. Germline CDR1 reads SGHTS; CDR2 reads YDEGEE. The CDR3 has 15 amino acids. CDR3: CASSFRNLYGYGYTF. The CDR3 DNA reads TGTGCCAGCAGCTTTCGAAACCTATATGGCTATGGCTACACCTTC. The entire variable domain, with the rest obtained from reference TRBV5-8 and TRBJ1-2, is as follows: EAGVTQSPTHLIKTRGQQATLRCSPISGHTSVYWYQQALGLGLQFLLWYDEGEERNRGNFPPRFSGRQFPNYSSELNVNALELEDSALYLCASSFRNLYGYGYTFGSGTRLTVV.

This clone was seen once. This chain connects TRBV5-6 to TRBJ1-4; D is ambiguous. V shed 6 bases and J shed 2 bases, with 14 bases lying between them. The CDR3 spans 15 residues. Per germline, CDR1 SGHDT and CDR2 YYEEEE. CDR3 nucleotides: TGTGCCAGCAACAACAAGGGAGTCACTAATGAAAAACTGTTTTTT. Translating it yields CASNNKGVTNEKLFF.

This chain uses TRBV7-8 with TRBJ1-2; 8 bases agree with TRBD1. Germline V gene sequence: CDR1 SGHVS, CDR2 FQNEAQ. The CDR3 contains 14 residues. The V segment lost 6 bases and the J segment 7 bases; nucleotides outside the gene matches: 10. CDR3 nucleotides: TGTGCCAGCAGGAAACAAGACAGGGGAGTTGGCTACACCTTC. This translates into CASRKQDRGVGYTF.

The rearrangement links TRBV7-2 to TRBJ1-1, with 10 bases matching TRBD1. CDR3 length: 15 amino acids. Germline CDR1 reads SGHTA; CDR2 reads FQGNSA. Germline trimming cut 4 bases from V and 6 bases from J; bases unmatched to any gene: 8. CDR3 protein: CASSSRGQGSAEAFF. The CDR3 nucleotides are TGTGCCAGCAGCTCCCGGGGACAGGGGAGCGCTGAAGCTTTCTTT.

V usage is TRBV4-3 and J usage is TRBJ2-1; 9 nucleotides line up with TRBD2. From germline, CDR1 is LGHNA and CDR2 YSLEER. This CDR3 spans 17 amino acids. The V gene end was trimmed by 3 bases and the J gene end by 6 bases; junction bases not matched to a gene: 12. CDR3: CASSQVKRLAGPNEQFF. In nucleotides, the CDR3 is TGCGCCAGCAGCCAGGTTAAGAGGCTAGCGGGACCCAATGAGCAGTTCTTC.

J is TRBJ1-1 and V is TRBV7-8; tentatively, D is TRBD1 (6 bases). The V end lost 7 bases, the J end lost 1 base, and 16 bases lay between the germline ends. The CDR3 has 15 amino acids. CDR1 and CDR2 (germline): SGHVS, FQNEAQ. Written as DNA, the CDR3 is TGTGCCAGCACCTCAAACCCGGACAGGAACACTGAAGCTTTCTTT. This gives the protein CASTSNPDRNTEAFF.

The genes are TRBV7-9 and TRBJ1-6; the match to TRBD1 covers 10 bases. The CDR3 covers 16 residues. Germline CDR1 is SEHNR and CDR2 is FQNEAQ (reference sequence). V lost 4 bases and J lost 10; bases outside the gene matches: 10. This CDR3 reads CASSSYRDRGSSPLHF. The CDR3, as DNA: TGTGCCAGCAGCTCGTATCGGGACAGGGGCTCATCACCCCTCCACTTT. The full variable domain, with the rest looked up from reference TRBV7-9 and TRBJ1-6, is DTGVSQNPRHKITKRGQNVTFRCDPISEHNRLYWYRQTLGQGPEFLTYFQNEAQLEKSRLLSDRFSAERPKGSFSTLEIQRTEQGDSAMYLCASSSYRDRGSSPLHFGNGTRLTVT.

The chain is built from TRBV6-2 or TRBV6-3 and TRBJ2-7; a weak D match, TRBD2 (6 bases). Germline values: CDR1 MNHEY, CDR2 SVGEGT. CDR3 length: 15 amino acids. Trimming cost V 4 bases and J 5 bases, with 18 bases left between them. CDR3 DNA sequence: TGTGCCAGCAGTTTTCGGCGGGGAACTGTCCACGAGCAGTACTTC. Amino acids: CASSFRRGTVHEQYF.

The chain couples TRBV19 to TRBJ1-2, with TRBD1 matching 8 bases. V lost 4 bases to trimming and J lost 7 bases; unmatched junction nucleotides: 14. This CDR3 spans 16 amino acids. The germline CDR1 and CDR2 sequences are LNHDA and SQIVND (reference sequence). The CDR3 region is CASSRHLSDRETGYTF. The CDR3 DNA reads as TGTGCCAGTAGTAGACATTTATCGGACAGGGAAACTGGCTACACCTTC.